The clone carrying this T cell receptor beta chain was seen a handful of times. As yet, its antigen is unknown. The data belong to a study of T cells in localized non-small cell lung cancer. Germline V gene sequence: CDR1 LNHNV, CDR2 YYDKDF (reference sequence). After removal of 3 bases from V and 5 bases from J, the junction contained 5 bases not matched to a gene. The CDR3 covers 15 residues. The data were produced by immunoSEQ multiplex PCR, yet TCRdb's version contains in-frame clones alone and is incomplete. The sample records roughly 4,700 clones, under 30% being singletons. Notes on the study in general: Sequence data derive from only one tumor region, so heterogeneity remains possible. Uninvolved adjacent lung had the highest recorded T cell clonality, with tumor below it. Appearing in adjacent lung were a median approximately 60 of the top 100 tumor clones. Higher blood T cell density tracked longer overall survival.

The sequencing used lung tumor tissue, collected before any cancer treatment. This sequence joins TRBV15 and TRBJ1-2; 11 nucleotides line up with TRBD1. The receptor was isolated from a man aged 40 to 69 with stage II lung adenocarcinoma. The CDR3 sequence is CATSSGTGGGYGYTF. The CDR3 nucleotides are TGTGCCACCAGCAGCGGGACAGGGGGAGGGTATGGCTACACCTTC.